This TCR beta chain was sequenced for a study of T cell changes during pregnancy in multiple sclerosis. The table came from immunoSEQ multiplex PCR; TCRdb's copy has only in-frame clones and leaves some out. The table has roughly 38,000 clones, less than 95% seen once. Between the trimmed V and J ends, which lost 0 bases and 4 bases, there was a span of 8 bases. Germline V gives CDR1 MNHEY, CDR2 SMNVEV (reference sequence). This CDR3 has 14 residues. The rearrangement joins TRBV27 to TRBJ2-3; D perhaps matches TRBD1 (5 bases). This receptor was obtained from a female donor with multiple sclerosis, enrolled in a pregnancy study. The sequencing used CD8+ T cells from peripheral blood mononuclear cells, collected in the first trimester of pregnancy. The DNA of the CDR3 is TGTGCCAGCAGTTTATCGGGGCTACCAGATACGCAGTATTTT. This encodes CASSLSGLPDTQYF.